The 31 T cell receptor beta chains below come from one sample, sequenced in a study of liver allograft versus peripheral blood T cells. Study as a whole: The authors compared T cell receptor repertoires in transplanted livers with those in the peripheral blood of recipients.

TCRdb re-called the reads through MiXCR, storing one row per CDR3 protein. The sample lists around 8,600 distinct CDR3 sequences, 15% to 20% seen once, with less than 30% in the top ten. The receptors were sampled from a human patient who had a liver transplant. A share of the T cells may be of graft donor origin.

This clonotype has a count of ten or more. The CDR3 DNA follows: TGTGCCAGCAGTTACCTCCAGGGGGATCACACTGAAGCTTTCTTT. Translating gives CASSYLQGDHTEAFF. This chain uses TRBV6-6 with TRBJ1-1, with 7 bases fitting TRBD1. Unmatched junction bases numbered 6, after V lost 2 bases and J lost 3 bases. Germline values: CDR1 MNHNY, CDR2 SVGAGI (reference sequence). The CDR3 contains 15 residues.

The chain joins TRBV19 to TRBJ1-5; no firm D call. The length of the CDR3 is 14 residues. The V gene's germline CDR1 is LNHDA and CDR2 SQIVND (reference sequence). The V and J ends lost 3 bases and 3 bases respectively, with 9 bases between them. The CDR3 sequence is CASSIVGFNQPQHF. The CDR3 bases are TGTGCCAGTAGTATTGTAGGGTTCAATCAGCCCCAGCATTTT.

By proportion, this clonotype is medium-sized. The chain uses TRBV27 and TRBJ1-2; D gene uncertain. V dropped 2 bases and J dropped 6 bases, with 16 bases sitting between them. This CDR3 spans 15 amino acids. CDR1 and CDR2 (germline): MNHEY, SMNVEV (reference sequence). This CDR3 is CASSLRDGVRHGYTF. CDR3 nucleotides: TGTGCCAGCAGTTTACGTGACGGGGTACGCCATGGCTACACCTTC.

About this clonotype itself: A much more abundant neighbour one base away suggests this may be a read error. The V call is TRBV6-5, the J call TRBJ2-3, with TRBD1 matching over 10 bases. Germline V gives CDR1 MNHEY, CDR2 SVGAGI. The CDR3 length is 16 residues. V lost 6 bases, J lost 3 bases, and 9 bases stayed unmatched. CDR3 DNA sequence: TGTGCCAGCAGACCCCGGACAGGGGGGCGGACAGATACGCAGTATTTT. Amino acid sequence: CASRPRTGGRTDTQYF.

This clonotype was found a few times. This rearrangement joins TRBV7-9 to TRBJ2-7, with 9 bases that match TRBD1. Germline V gene data show CDR1 as SEHNR and CDR2 as FQNEAQ (reference sequence). V gave up 4 bases and J gave up 3 bases; unmatched junction bases: 7. This CDR3 region has 15 residues. The CDR3 sequence is CASSSAGQGFYEQYF. CDR3 nucleotides: TGTGCCAGCAGCTCAGCCGGACAGGGGTTCTACGAGCAGTACTTC.

In this sample, this clonotype turned up a few times. CDR3 amino acids: CASSLWDTAYEQYF. The CDR3 bases are TGTGCCAGCAGCTTATGGGACACGGCCTACGAGCAGTACTTC. The rearrangement joins TRBV7-9 to TRBJ2-7, with D possibly matching TRBD1 (6 bases). V lost 2 bases to trimming and J lost 2 bases, with 10 bases between them. The CDR3 spans 14 residues. Germline values: CDR1 SEHNR, CDR2 FQNEAQ (reference sequence).

This clonotype has ten or more counts. The gene calls are TRBV7-9 and TRBJ1-1, with TRBD1 matching over 10 bases. V lost 1 base, J lost 3 bases, and 2 bases stayed unmatched. CDR1 SEHNR and CDR2 FQNEAQ come from the germline V gene (reference sequence). The CDR3 length is 15 residues. CDR3 sequence (DNA): TGTGCCAGCAGCTTAGAGGGACAGGGGTACACTGAAGCTTTCTTT. Translating it yields CASSLEGQGYTEAFF.

This clonotype occurred a few times. This chain connects TRBV6-2 or TRBV6-3 to TRBJ1-1; D not resolved. CDR1 and CDR2 (germline): MNHEY, SVGEGT. Trimming took off 5 bases at V and 3 bases at J, with 16 bases between the two ends. CDR3 length equals 15 residues. The CDR3 protein is CASSRTQVFYTEAFF. Written as DNA, the CDR3 is TGTGCCAGCAGTCGAACCCAAGTCTTTTACACTGAAGCTTTCTTT.

This clonotype has just a few counts. J is TRBJ2-3 and V is TRBV7-9, with a possible D match to TRBD1 (5 bases). Germline V gene data show CDR1 as SEHNR and CDR2 as FQNEAQ (reference sequence). V lost 4 bases and J 0 bases, leaving 11 bases between the germline ends. This CDR3 contains 15 residues. CDR3 residues: CASSSDSSSTDTQYF. The CDR3 DNA reads as TGTGCCAGCAGCTCCGACAGTTCTAGCACAGATACGCAGTATTTT.

In this sample, this clonotype is medium-sized. The genes are TRBV29-1 and TRBJ2-2; unclear D gene. The V gene lost 1 base and the J gene lost 3 bases, with 6 bases spanning the gap. Looked up from germline, CDR1 is SQVTM and CDR2 is ANQGSEA. The CDR3 consists of 13 residues. CDR3 protein: CSVEGSHTGELFF. The CDR3 DNA follows: TGCAGCGTTGAAGGGTCTCACACCGGGGAGCTGTTTTTT.

This clonotype occurred many times. The chain carries TRBV27 and TRBJ2-7, with 7 nucleotides matching TRBD1. The germline gives CDR1 MNHEY, CDR2 SMNVEV (reference sequence). This CDR3 contains 14 residues. V was pared by 2 bases and J by 3 bases, with 4 bases of the junction left unmatched. The DNA of the CDR3 is TGTGCCAGCAGTTTACCGGGACAGCTCTACGAGCAGTACTTC. This translates into CASSLPGQLYEQYF.

The genes are TRBV27 and TRBJ2-7; D uncertain. The germline V gene encodes CDR1 MNHEY and CDR2 SMNVEV (reference sequence). CDR3 size: 13 residues. V lost 5 bases to trimming and J lost 5 bases, with 13 bases between them. CDR3 bases: TGTGCCAGCAGTCCCGGAACCGTCCACGAGCAGTACTTC. Protein product: CASSPGTVHEQYF.

This clonotype was seen at least ten times. The chain carries TRBV6-2 or TRBV6-3 and TRBJ2-2, with D hard to call. This CDR3 comprises 11 residues. Germline CDR1 is MNHEY and CDR2 is SVGEGT. The V end was cut by 6 bases, the J end by 5 bases, with 4 bases between. The DNA of the CDR3 is TGTGCCAGCAGCAGAACCGGGGAGCTGTTTTTT. It codes for CASSRTGELFF.

There are a few counts of this clonotype. The chain uses TRBV7-2 and TRBJ2-7; no clear D. V was cut by 5 bases and J by 5 bases, with 10 bases left in between. The CDR3 is made up of 12 amino acids. Germline V gene data show CDR1 as SGHTA and CDR2 as FQGNSA. The CDR3 nucleotides read TGTGCCAGCAGCCACCACCGACACGAGCAGTACTTC. Protein sequence: CASSHHRHEQYF. The full variable domain, its missing parts supplied by reference TRBV7-2 and TRBJ2-7, is GAGVSQSPSNKVTEKGKDVELRCDPISGHTALYWYRQSLGQGLEFLIYFQGNSAPDKSGLPSDRFSAERTGGSVSTLTIQRTQQEDSAVYLCASSHHRHEQYFGPGTRLTVT.

This clonotype has ten or more counts. V usage is TRBV15 and J usage is TRBJ1-1; no definite D call. CDR3 length: 14 amino acids. CDR1 is LNHNV, CDR2 YYDKDF, per germline (reference sequence). With 1 base removed from V and 0 bases from J, the gap between germline ends came to 6 bases. The DNA of the CDR3 is TGTGCCACCAGCAGAGGGACCGTGAACACTGAAGCTTTCTTT. Protein sequence: CATSRGTVNTEAFF.

In its sample, this clonotype is medium-sized. The chain has TRBV29-1 and TRBJ1-1; D is unclear. Germline CDR1 is SQVTM and CDR2 is ANQGSEA. The CDR3 contains 14 residues. Trimming took off 0 bases at V and 1 base at J, with 9 bases between the two ends. DNA for the CDR3: TGCAGCGTTGAAGATGGTGAACCGAACACTGAAGCTTTCTTT. Its protein is CSVEDGEPNTEAFF.

The V and J genes are TRBV7-9 and TRBJ2-7, with TRBD2 identical over 8 bases. The CDR3 consists of 14 residues. Germline V gene lookup returns CDR1 SEHNR and CDR2 FQNEAQ (reference sequence). CDR3 bases: TGTGCACCCGAAATGCTTAGCGGGGTAGGCGAGCAGTACTTC. This sequence encodes CAPEMLSGVGEQYF.

The rearrangement joins TRBV20-1 to TRBJ1-1; D possibly corresponds to TRBD1 (5 bases). V dropped 1 base and J dropped 1 base, with 13 bases sitting between them. The germline gives CDR1 DFQATT, CDR2 SNEGSKA (reference sequence). CDR3 length equals 15 residues. The CDR3: CSARGVRAPNTEAFF. The CDR3 bases are TGCAGTGCTAGAGGTGTCAGGGCACCGAACACTGAAGCTTTCTTT.

The genes are TRBV27 and TRBJ1-5, with TRBD1 matching 8 bases. Germline V gene data show CDR1 as MNHEY and CDR2 as SMNVEV (reference sequence). The ends lost 5 bases at V and 7 bases at J; junction bases unmatched: 7. This CDR3 comprises 14 residues. In nucleotides, the CDR3 is TGTGCCAGCAGTATCAGGGGGCTCGGGCAGCCCCAGCATTTT. As protein: CASSIRGLGQPQHF.

This clonotype has more than one count but fewer than ten. The chain couples TRBV30 to TRBJ2-3; 11 bases match TRBD2. CDR3 size: 16 residues. V lost 0 bases and J lost 2; bases outside the gene matches: 4. Germline CDR1 is GTSNPN and CDR2 is SVGIG (reference sequence). The CDR3 spells CAWSVPLAGVTDTQYF. DNA for the CDR3: TGTGCCTGGAGTGTACCACTAGCGGGGGTCACAGATACGCAGTATTTT. Looking up the rest from reference TRBV30 and TRBJ2-3 gives the full variable domain: SQTIHQWPATLVQPVGSPLSLECTVEGTSNPNLYWYRQAAGRGLQLLFYSVGIGQISSEVPQNLSASRPQDRQFILSSKKLLLSDSGFYLCAWSVPLAGVTDTQYFGPGTRLTVL.

The rearrangement uses TRBV2 and TRBJ2-2, with 7 bases identical to TRBD2. Trimming removed 4 bases from V and 3 bases from J; junction bases left unmatched: 5. This CDR3 has 15 amino acids. The germline V gene encodes CDR1 SNHLY and CDR2 FYNNEI. The CDR3 coding sequence is TGTGCCAGCAGTGGGGCTAGCGGCCACACCGGGGAGCTGTTTTTT. The encoded protein is CASSGASGHTGELFF.

Of note for this clonotype: Because it lacks the conserved phenylalanine or tryptophan at the end, this CDR3 is likely a read error. The chain joins TRBV19 to TRBJ1-5, with TRBD1 as a possible D gene (6 bases). The germline gives CDR1 LNHDA, CDR2 SQIVND (reference sequence). The CDR3 sequence is 14 residues long. V was shortened by 10 bases and J by 4 bases, with 17 bases between the two germline ends. In nucleotides, the CDR3 is TGTGCCACCTCTTGGACAGACTCAAATCAGCCCCAGCATTAT. This encodes CATSWTDSNQPQHY.

J is TRBJ1-2 and V is TRBV13; D may be TRBD1 (5 bases). The CDR3 extends over 14 amino acids. From germline, CDR1 is PRHDT and CDR2 FYEKMQ (reference sequence). Between the trimmed V and J ends, which lost 4 bases and 0 bases, there was a span of 9 bases. The CDR3 nucleotides are TGTGCCAGCAGCTATGGGGGACCTAACTATGGCTACACCTTC. The encoded protein is CASSYGGPNYGYTF.

The chain recombines TRBV7-9 with TRBJ1-1; D is undetermined. Germline V lookup: CDR1 SEHNR, CDR2 FQNEAQ (reference sequence). The CDR3 covers 15 residues. Trimming pared 3 bases from V and 0 bases from J, leaving 11 bases between. The CDR3 spells CASSFPDGMNTEAFF. CDR3 nucleotides: TGTGCCAGCAGCTTTCCGGACGGCATGAACACTGAAGCTTTCTTT.

The V and J genes are TRBV5-6 and TRBJ2-7, with D unclear. CDR3 length: 11 residues. Trimming cost V 0 bases and J 6 bases, with 4 bases left between them. The germline CDR1 and CDR2 sequences are SGHDT and YYEEEE. The CDR3 bases are TGTGCCAGCAGCTTGGACATCGAGCAGTACTTC. As protein: CASSLDIEQYF.

J is TRBJ1-1 and V is TRBV12-3 or TRBV12-4; D unclear. The CDR3 covers 12 residues. V lost 2 bases, J lost 5 bases, and 6 bases lay in between. In DNA form, the CDR3 reads TGTGCCAGCAGTTTATGGGAGACTGAAGCTTTCTTT. This gives the protein CASSLWETEAFF.

Ten or more counts support this clonotype. Here the CDR3 DNA reads TGTGCCAGCAGTTACGGGGAGGGCAATCAGCCCCAGCATTTT. Protein: CASSYGEGNQPQHF. The gene calls are TRBV6-5 and TRBJ1-5, with no clear D. V lost 2 bases and J lost 2, with 7 bases in between. CDR3 length: 14 amino acids. Germline V lookup: CDR1 MNHEY, CDR2 SVGAGI.

In this sample, this clonotype turned up a few times. The V gene is TRBV6-1, the J gene TRBJ1-5; D remains ambiguous. The ends were cut back, 7 bases at V and 2 bases at J, with 9 bases in the middle. Germline V gene lookup returns CDR1 MNHNS and CDR2 SASEGT. This CDR3 has 13 residues. The CDR3 spells CASKLRGNQPQHF. In DNA, the CDR3 is TGTGCCAGCAAACTGAGAGGCAATCAGCCCCAGCATTTT.

The chain recombines TRBV19 with TRBJ1-5, with 9 bases identical to TRBD1. From germline, CDR1 is LNHDA and CDR2 SQIVND (reference sequence). This CDR3 comprises 16 residues. Trimming cost V 4 bases and J 5 bases; bases outside gene matches: 9. CDR3 DNA: TGTGCCAGTAGTAGCTGGACAGGGGAAGGATATCAGCCCCAGCATTTT. Translating it yields CASSSWTGEGYQPQHF.

This clonotype was picked up one time. At one boundary the junction diverges from the germline segment, which might be a read error. The chain has TRBV20-1 and TRBJ1-1, with D hard to call. The CDR3 totals 11 residues. Germline values: CDR1 DFQATT, CDR2 SNEGSKA (reference sequence). CDR3: CSAPLSTAAFF. CDR3 DNA sequence: TGCAGTGCTCCCCTTTCCACTGCAGCTTTCTTT.

By share, this clonotype ranks as medium-sized. This chain joins TRBV29-1 and TRBJ1-1; D is ambiguous. Germline V CDR1 and CDR2: SQVTM, ANQGSEA. The V end was cut by 5 bases, the J end by 1 base, with 8 bases between. This CDR3 is 12 amino acids long. CDR3 sequence reads: CSVTDGNTEAFF. The CDR3 bases are TGCAGCGTTACGGACGGGAACACTGAAGCTTTCTTT.